In its sample, the clone carrying this T cell receptor (beta chain) was seen many times. TCR beta CDR3 sequences were amplified from RNA transcripts. HTBI primers were employed in a first-round RT-PCR of the TCR CDR3. Each CDR3 protein gets one entry after TCRdb re-called the multiplex PCR reads with MiXCR. The table has roughly 93,000 distinct CDR3 sequences, 35% to 45% seen once. This entry is derived from a study of T cells in Graves' hyperthyroidism and ophthalmopathy. The CDR3 length is 16 residues. Per germline, CDR1 SGHRS and CDR2 YFSETQ. V shed 0 bases and J shed 6 bases, with 13 bases lying between them. Lactation, pregnancy, other autoimmune disease or uncontrolled infection led to exclusion of patients.

The TCR originated in a woman between 25 and 40 years old with Graves' hyperthyroidism. The gene calls are TRBV5-1 and TRBJ1-6, with a possible D match to TRBD1 (6 bases). The sequenced sample was peripheral blood or thyroid tissue (not recorded which). The chain's CDR3 is CASSLEPGHSNSPLHF. CDR3 in DNA: TGCGCCAGCAGCTTGGAACCGGGACATTCTAATTCACCCCTCCACTTT.